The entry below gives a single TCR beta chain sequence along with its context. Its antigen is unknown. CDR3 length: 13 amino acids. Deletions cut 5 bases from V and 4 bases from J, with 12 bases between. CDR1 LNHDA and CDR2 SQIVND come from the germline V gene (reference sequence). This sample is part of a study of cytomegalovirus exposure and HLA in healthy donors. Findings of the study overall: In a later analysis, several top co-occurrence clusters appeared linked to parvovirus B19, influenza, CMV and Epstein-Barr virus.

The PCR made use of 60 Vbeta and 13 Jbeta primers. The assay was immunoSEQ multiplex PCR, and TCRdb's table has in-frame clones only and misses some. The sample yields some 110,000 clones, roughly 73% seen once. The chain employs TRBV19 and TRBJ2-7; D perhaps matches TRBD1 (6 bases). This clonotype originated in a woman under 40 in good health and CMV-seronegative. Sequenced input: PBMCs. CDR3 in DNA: TGTGCCAGTAGTCCAAACAGGGTTTACGAGCAGTACTTC. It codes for CASSPNRVYEQYF.